Below, 31 T cell receptor beta chains from the same sample are listed, as sequenced in a study of blood T cell repertoires in COVID-19. Some clones are missing from TCRdb's copy, which holds only in-frame ones; the method was immunoSEQ multiplex PCR. The sample has more than 85,000 clones; around 90% are singletons. Input material: peripheral blood. These receptors were taken from a man between 65 and 80 years old with acute or convalescent COVID-19.

The genes are TRBV5-1 and TRBJ1-2; 8 nucleotides match TRBD1. CDR3 length: 15 amino acids. Germline-derived CDR1 and CDR2 are SGHRS and YFSETQ. V lost 4 bases, J lost 6 bases, and 11 bases stayed unmatched. The CDR3 reads CASSPRDRSINGYTF. The CDR3 DNA reads TGCGCCAGCAGCCCCCGGGACAGGTCGATTAATGGCTACACCTTC.

Here the CDR3 reads CASSLVTGTYGYTF. The CDR3 coding sequence is TGTGCCAGCAGCTTGGTCACAGGGACCTATGGCTACACCTTC. The chain links TRBV5-5 to TRBJ1-2; weak D call: TRBD1 (6 bases). V lost 0 bases, J lost 4 bases, and 10 bases lay in between. The germline gives CDR1 SGHKS, CDR2 YYEKEE (reference sequence). The CDR3 covers 14 residues.

The rearrangement uses TRBV7-9 and TRBJ1-2, with unresolved D. CDR3 size: 13 residues. Looked up from germline, CDR1 is SEHNR and CDR2 is FQNEAQ (reference sequence). Trimming shortened V by 4 bases and J by 2 bases, and 8 bases separated the two germline ends. The CDR3 reads CASSSAVNYGYTF. The CDR3 coding sequence is TGTGCCAGCAGCTCCGCAGTGAACTATGGCTACACCTTC.

J is TRBJ2-3 and V is TRBV5-1; 10 bases align to TRBD1. J lost 5 bases, V lost 4 bases, and 10 bases had no gene match. The germline V gene encodes CDR1 SGHRS and CDR2 YFSETQ. This CDR3 is built from 16 residues. CDR3 sequence: CASSPRGQGDRDTQYF. CDR3 in DNA: TGCGCCAGCAGCCCCCGAGGACAGGGGGATCGAGATACGCAGTATTTT.

J is TRBJ1-2 and V is TRBV6-5; a possible D gene is TRBD1 (5 bases). Germline lookup yields CDR1 MNHEY and CDR2 SVGAGI. The CDR3 loop spans 14 amino acids. With 7 bases removed from V and 6 bases from J, the gap between germline ends came to 18 bases. The CDR3 loop reads CASILPRGGDGYTF. In DNA, the CDR3 is TGTGCCAGCATCCTTCCTCGGGGGGGAGATGGCTACACCTTC.

The J gene is TRBJ2-3, the V gene TRBV19; 10 bases are shared with TRBD2. Per the germline V gene, CDR1 is LNHDA and CDR2 is SQIVND (reference sequence). This CDR3 is 15 amino acids long. V lost 7 bases to trimming and J lost 2 bases; unmatched junction nucleotides: 6. CDR3 residues: CASTLSGGATDTQYF. The CDR3 DNA follows: TGTGCCAGTACTTTGAGCGGGGGGGCCACAGATACGCAGTATTTT.

The chain has TRBV5-1 and TRBJ1-2; TRBD1 is a possible D gene (6 bases). The CDR3 totals 16 residues. Germline V CDR1 and CDR2: SGHRS, YFSETQ. V lost 0 bases, J lost 0 bases, and 12 bases lay in between. In nucleotides, the CDR3 is TGCGCCAGCAGCTTGGTGCCGGACAGCACTAACTATGGCTACACCTTC. Protein product: CASSLVPDSTNYGYTF.

V is TRBV2 and J is TRBJ2-2, with 9 bases matching TRBD2. CDR1 and CDR2 from the germline V gene are SNHLY and FYNNEI. V shed 6 bases, J shed 4 bases, and the junction held 9 bases outside the gene matches. This CDR3 has 16 residues. The CDR3 loop is CASRPRGGPVTGELFF. CDR3 nucleotide sequence: TGTGCCAGCAGACCGCGGGGGGGCCCGGTCACCGGGGAGCTGTTTTTT.

V gene TRBV5-1 combines with J gene TRBJ2-7, with 8 positions matching TRBD1. The ends lost 1 base at V and 2 bases at J; junction bases unmatched: 2. Germline CDR1 is SGHRS and CDR2 is YFSETQ. The CDR3 sequence is 14 residues long. As DNA, the CDR3 is TGCGCCAGCAGCTTGAGACAGGGGCCCTACGAGCAGTACTTC. It is translated as CASSLRQGPYEQYF.

The chain uses TRBV18 and TRBJ2-1; D gene unclear. This CDR3 comprises 13 residues. The germline gives CDR1 KGHSH, CDR2 LQKENI. The V end lost 3 bases, the J end lost 7 bases, and 10 bases lay between the germline ends. CDR3 region: CASSPTPGNEQFF. DNA of the CDR3: TGTGCCAGCTCACCCACTCCAGGTAATGAGCAGTTCTTC.

The chain recombines TRBV28 with TRBJ1-2; weak D call: TRBD1 (5 bases). The V gene's germline CDR1 is MDHEN and CDR2 SYDVKM. The germline V and J ends were trimmed by 4 bases and 4 bases, with 22 bases remaining between them. The CDR3 runs to 17 residues. The CDR3 DNA is TGTGCCAGCAGTTCGTTGAAACAGGCGCAAGGCGGCTATGGCTACACCTTC. It yields the protein CASSSLKQAQGGYGYTF.

This clone was seen more than once but under ten times. The chain carries TRBV12-5 and TRBJ2-7; D may be TRBD1 (5 bases). Germline-derived CDR1 and CDR2 are LGHNT and FRNRAP. Between the trimmed V and J ends, which lost 5 bases and 2 bases, there was a span of 13 bases. The CDR3 totals 14 residues. CDR3 in DNA: TGTGCTAGTGGTCCTACAGGTTTAACCTACGAGCAGTACTTC. Its protein product is CASGPTGLTYEQYF. Looking up the rest from reference TRBV12-5 and TRBJ2-7 gives the full variable domain: DARVTQTPRHKVTEMGQEVTMRCQPILGHNTVFWYRQTMMQGLELLAYFRNRAPLDDSGMPKDRFSAEMPDATLATLKIQPSEPRDSAVYFCASGPTGLTYEQYFGPGTRLTVT.

The V call is TRBV24-1, the J call TRBJ1-2; no definite D call. The germline V gene encodes CDR1 KGHDR and CDR2 SFDVKD. This CDR3 has 14 residues. Trimming stripped 5 bases from V and 6 bases from J, with 15 bases between. The CDR3 nucleotides are TGTGCCACCAGTGCCCGATCCCACGGGGATGGCTACACCTTC. This encodes CATSARSHGDGYTF.

V gene TRBV30 combines with J gene TRBJ1-2; tentative D call: TRBD1 (5 bases). This CDR3 has 12 residues. V lost 4 bases, J lost 5 bases, and 11 bases lay in between. The germline CDR1 and CDR2 sequences are GTSNPN and SVGIG (reference sequence). The CDR3 protein is CAWIQGWYGYTF. CDR3 DNA sequence: TGTGCCTGGATCCAGGGCTGGTATGGCTACACCTTC.

The V and J genes are TRBV11-1 and TRBJ2-5; 7 bases map to TRBD2. The trim removed 4 bases at V and 9 bases at J, leaving 11 bases unmatched. Germline V gene lookup returns CDR1 SGHAT and CDR2 FQDESV (reference sequence). The CDR3 consists of 14 residues. The chain's CDR3 is CASSSQAGSSPQYF. DNA for the CDR3: TGTGCCAGCAGCTCCCAAGCGGGGTCGTCCCCCCAGTACTTC.

The V call is TRBV6-6, the J call TRBJ1-4, with D perhaps TRBD1 (6 bases). Deletions cut 5 bases from V and 3 bases from J, with 10 bases between. The CDR3 consists of 14 residues. Looked up from germline, CDR1 is MNHNY and CDR2 is SVGAGI (reference sequence). CDR3 in DNA: TGTGCCAGCAGTCAGACAGGACCTAATGAAAAACTGTTTTTT. Translating it yields CASSQTGPNEKLFF.

The chain links TRBV28 to TRBJ1-4; D may be TRBD1 (5 bases). Per germline, CDR1 MDHEN and CDR2 SYDVKM. The V gene lost 2 bases and the J gene lost 5 bases, with 12 bases spanning the gap. CDR3 size: 15 residues. CDR3 DNA sequence: TGTGCCAGCAGTTTAACGGGACTGCTAAATGAAAAACTGTTTTTT. It specifies CASSLTGLLNEKLFF.

The chain recombines TRBV6-5 with TRBJ1-1; D is unclear. The CDR3 covers 15 residues. Germline V gives CDR1 MNHEY, CDR2 SVGAGI. The V and J ends lost 3 bases and 0 bases respectively, with 11 bases between them. As DNA, the CDR3 is TGTGCCAGCAGTTATCGTGGCAGAATGAACACTGAAGCTTTCTTT. It is translated as CASSYRGRMNTEAFF.

This clone was picked up one time. J is TRBJ2-3 and V is TRBV10-2; possibly TRBD1 for D (6 bases). Trimming left V 4 bases short and J 11 bases short, with 10 bases between. This CDR3 has 11 residues. Germline values: CDR1 WSHSY, CDR2 SAAADI. In nucleotides, the CDR3 is TGCGCCAGCAGTGCGAGGGACAAGCAGTATTTT. It specifies CASSARDKQYF.

V and J are TRBV7-9 and TRBJ1-3; the D is unclear. The CDR3 is 16 amino acids. V lost 3 bases, J lost 2 bases, and 14 bases lay in between. The germline V gene encodes CDR1 SEHNR and CDR2 FQNEAQ (reference sequence). CDR3 DNA sequence: TGTGCCAGCAGCTTCTCCAACCTCGGAGCTGGAAACACCATATATTTT. Residues: CASSFSNLGAGNTIYF.

CDR3 bases: TGTGCCAGTCGTAGGAACAGCTTTTCCTATGGCTACACCTTC. It is translated as CASRRNSFSYGYTF. The chain employs TRBV28 and TRBJ1-2; no clear D gene. Trimming left V 9 bases short and J 4 bases short, with 18 bases between. The CDR3 length is 14 residues. Germline V CDR1 and CDR2: MDHEN, SYDVKM.

There are a few counts of this clone. CDR3 nucleotide sequence: TGTGCCAGCACGTCGGGACAGCATGGCTACACCTTC. Protein product: CASTSGQHGYTF. The genes are TRBV19 and TRBJ1-2; 7 bases line up with TRBD1. The CDR3 contains 12 residues. Germline V CDR1 and CDR2: LNHDA, SQIVND (reference sequence). V lost 9 bases, J lost 6 bases, and 7 bases stayed unmatched.

This chain links TRBV7-9 with TRBJ1-4, with TRBD1 matching over 8 bases. The CDR3 has 14 residues. The germline gives CDR1 SEHNR, CDR2 FQNEAQ (reference sequence). V shed 3 bases, J shed 8 bases, and the junction held 5 bases outside the gene matches. In nucleotides, the CDR3 is TGTGCCAGCAGCTTCTATGACAGGGGAGAAAAACTGTTTTTT. Protein product: CASSFYDRGEKLFF.

The CDR3 spells CASSSTGTGFYEQYF. CDR3 sequence (DNA): TGTGCCAGCAGTTCGACCGGGACAGGATTCTACGAGCAGTACTTC. The J gene is TRBJ2-7, the V gene TRBV27; 8 bases map to TRBD1. The J segment lost 3 bases and the V segment lost 4 bases, leaving 8 bases of the junction unmatched. CDR1 is MNHEY, CDR2 SMNVEV, per germline (reference sequence). The CDR3 sequence is 15 residues long.

The J gene is TRBJ1-5, the V gene TRBV28; TRBD1 aligns across 11 bases. The CDR3 length is 16 residues. Germline assignment: CDR1 MDHEN and CDR2 SYDVKM. The CDR3 region is CAGAKDRGLGHQPQHF. The CDR3 DNA sequence: TGTGCAGGGGCCAAGGACAGGGGGCTTGGGCATCAGCCCCAGCATTTT.

This clone has only one observation. The genes are TRBV3-1 (or the pseudogene TRBV3-2) and TRBJ1-2; perhaps TRBD1 as D (6 bases). V lost 0 bases and J 8 bases, leaving 16 bases between the germline ends. Per the germline V gene, CDR1 is LGHDT and CDR2 is YNNKEL (reference sequence). The CDR3 has 15 amino acids. CDR3 nucleotide sequence: TGTGCCAGCAGCCAAGATCCGTTGGCAGGGGTCGGCTACACCTTC. This sequence encodes CASSQDPLAGVGYTF.

This rearrangement joins TRBV2 to TRBJ2-1, with 8 bases fitting TRBD2. CDR1 is SNHLY, CDR2 FYNNEI, per germline. The ends lost 2 bases at V and 5 bases at J; junction bases unmatched: 2. This CDR3 spans 14 amino acids. The CDR3, as DNA: TGTGCCAGCAGTGAACTCGGGGGGGACAATGAGCAGTTCTTC. This codes for CASSELGGDNEQFF.

The chain uses TRBV30 and TRBJ1-2; the D is unclear. Trimming shortened V by 4 bases and J by 1 base, and 19 bases separated the two germline ends. CDR1 is GTSNPN, CDR2 SVGIG, per germline (reference sequence). This CDR3 spans 16 amino acids. CDR3 coding DNA: TGTGCCTGGACCAGAAGGCTAGGCCCGAATAACTATGGCTACACCTTC. It encodes CAWTRRLGPNNYGYTF. Filled out from reference TRBV30 and TRBJ1-2, the complete variable domain reads SQTIHQWPATLVQPVGSPLSLECTVEGTSNPNLYWYRQAAGRGLQLLFYSVGIGQISSEVPQNLSASRPQDRQFILSSKKLLLSDSGFYLCAWTRRLGPNNYGYTFGSGTRLTVV.

The chain uses TRBV2 and TRBJ1-2, with 9 bases that match TRBD1. The CDR3 spans 11 residues. The junction had 4 bases not matched to a gene; V was cut back by 9 bases and J by 8 bases. CDR1 SNHLY and CDR2 FYNNEI come from the germline V gene. The DNA of the CDR3 is TGTGCCAGTAACAGGGGGCCGGGCTACACCTTC. Its translation is CASNRGPGYTF.

The V and J genes are TRBV11-3 and TRBJ1-1; D call uncertain. Germline CDR1 reads SGHNT; CDR2 reads YENEEA. The CDR3 consists of 13 residues. The V gene lost 3 bases and the J gene lost 0 bases, with 5 bases spanning the gap. CDR3 sequence reads: CASSLEMNTEAFF. For the CDR3, the DNA is TGTGCCAGCAGCTTGGAGATGAACACTGAAGCTTTCTTT.

V is TRBV6-5 and J is TRBJ2-1; D is possibly TRBD1 (7 bases). The CDR3 runs 13 residues. The germline V gene has CDR1 MNHEY and CDR2 SVGAGI. The V end was cut by 7 bases, the J end by 10 bases, with 17 bases between. The CDR3 nucleotides are TGTGCCAGCATCAACGGAGGGGGCAAAGAGCAGTTCTTC. Translating gives CASINGGGKEQFF.